This is a list of T cell receptor beta chains from one sample in a study of T-cell memory formation after mild COVID-19. TCRdb used MiXCR to reprocess the 5' RACE reads, holding one entry per CDR3 protein. Of some 200,000 distinct CDR3 sequences listed, more than 8% are singletons. The material sequenced was PBMCs or a T cell subset sorted from them (not recorded which). The receptors stem from a man aged 18-30 years who had mild COVID-19 (a few samples of this study predate the infection). Cell type and time point are not known. CDR3s include the opening cysteine and the closing phenylalanine or tryptophan. The D gene is left open where the match is weak. Size is omitted from some rows. Given values are once, few, many or a class for expanded clones.

TRBJ1-4,-,many,TRBV5-8,CASSLGSAGLNEKLFF,TGTGCCAGCAGCCTGGGTTCGGCAGGCTTAAACGAAAAACTGTTTTTT
TRBJ2-1,-,few,TRBV27,CASTTDGYNEQFF,TGTGCCAGCACCACGGACGGCTACAATGAGCAGTTCTTC
TRBJ1-4,-,few,TRBV4-1,CASTRRTATNEKLFF,TGCGCCAGCACCCGGAGGACAGCAACTAATGAAAAACTGTTTTTT
TRBJ1-2,TRBD1,few,TRBV6-5,CASSGTGARGYTF,TGTGCCAGTTCGGGGACAGGGGCGCGAGGCTACACCTTC
TRBJ2-2,-,many,TRBV29-1,CSVEDGGNTGELFF,TGCAGCGTTGAAGATGGAGGGAACACCGGGGAGCTGTTTTTT
TRBJ1-5,-,few,TRBV20-1,CSARDHGRGQQPQHF,TGCAGTGCTAGGGATCACGGGAGGGGCCAACAGCCCCAGCATTTT
TRBJ2-3,-,few,TRBV12-3/TRBV12-4,CASSKRSTWVPDTQYF,TGTGCCAGCAGCAAAAGATCTACTTGGGTCCCAGATACGCAGTATTTT
TRBJ1-2,-,-,TRBV5-1,CASSLSLGEYGYTF,TGCGCCAGCAGCTTGAGTCTGGGGGAGTATGGCTACACCTTC
TRBJ1-3,TRBD1,-,TRBV29-1,CSVGQGAGTIYF,TGCAGCGTTGGACAGGGAGCCGGCACCATATATTTT
TRBJ2-3,-,-,TRBV5-6,CASSTASTDTQYF,TGTGCCAGCAGCACCGCTAGCACAGATACGCAGTATTTT
TRBJ1-2,-,-,TRBV3-1,CASSQDGGLVGGYTF,TGTGCCAGCAGCCAAGATGGTGGCCTGGTCGGTGGCTACACCTTC